Below are 8 T cell receptor beta chains sequenced from a single sample in a study of regulatory T cells in long-lasting Graves disease. Arm-PCR of CDR3 regions with iRepertoire HTBI primers generated TCR beta libraries. In TCRdb, the multiplex PCR reads were re-called with MiXCR into one record per CDR3 protein. The table records around 360,000 distinct CDR3 sequences, 15% to 20% of them present only once. Specified time point: newly diagnosed GD, antithyroid drugs for less than 3 months. RNA extracted from PBMCs served as the sequencing template. The same sample was also used in a study of T cells in Graves' hyperthyroidism and ophthalmopathy.

Here the sequenced sample was peripheral blood mononuclear cells (PBMCs), taken at new diagnosis, from a patient treated with antithyroid drugs. The receptors stem from a woman younger than 30 with Graves disease.

The chain is built from TRBV7-3 and TRBJ2-2, with TRBD1 matching 8 bases. The ends lost 5 bases at V and 5 bases at J; junction bases unmatched: 7. CDR3 length: 15 amino acids. CDR1 SGHTA and CDR2 FQGTGA come from the germline V gene. The CDR3 DNA reads as TGTGCCAGCAGCCTGCAGGGGGCAGGGACCGGGGAGCTGTTTTTT. Translated: CASSLQGAGTGELFF.

The V call is TRBV7-3, the J call TRBJ2-6; D remains ambiguous. The germline CDR1 and CDR2 sequences are SGHTA and FQGTGA. V gave up 0 bases and J gave up 4 bases, with 10 bases separating them. CDR3 length: 16 residues. CDR3 DNA: TGTGCCAGCAGCTTAACGGGCGAATTGGGGGCCAACGTCCTGACTTTC. Translating gives CASSLTGELGANVLTF.

This clonotype was seen at least ten times. J is TRBJ1-1 and V is TRBV30, with D tentatively TRBD1 (5 bases). In germline, CDR1 is GTSNPN, CDR2 SVGIG (reference sequence). There are 13 residues in the CDR3. V lost 3 bases and J lost 4, with 12 bases in between. CDR3 region: CAWSSGLRTEAFF. The CDR3 DNA reads TGTGCCTGGAGCTCAGGGTTGCGCACTGAAGCTTTCTTT.

This clonotype was picked up many times. This chain joins TRBV20-1 and TRBJ2-5; D gene uncertain. Deletions cut 6 bases from V and 2 bases from J, with 13 bases between. The CDR3 spans 13 residues. Per germline, CDR1 DFQATT and CDR2 SNEGSKA (reference sequence). For the CDR3, the DNA is TGCAGTGCACCCCGGACCGATCAAGAGACCCAGTACTTC. It specifies CSAPRTDQETQYF.

This clonotype was recorded many times. V usage is TRBV24-1 and J usage is TRBJ1-2; TRBD1 might be the D (5 bases). Looked up from germline, CDR1 is KGHDR and CDR2 is SFDVKD. V lost 3 bases to trimming and J lost 7 bases, with 14 bases between them. This CDR3 region has 14 residues. CDR3 bases: TGTGCCACCAGTGATACGTCCGGGGGACGTGGCTACACCTTC. Translating gives CATSDTSGGRGYTF.

Ten or more counts support this clonotype. The genes are TRBV9 and TRBJ2-7; D gene uncertain. V was trimmed by 2 bases and J by 6 bases, leaving 15 bases between them. The germline gives CDR1 SGDLS, CDR2 YYNGEE. The CDR3 loop spans 14 amino acids. CDR3 sequence (DNA): TGTGCCAGCAGCGTTGTGGGCAGTCCCCGCGAGCAGTACTTC. As protein: CASSVVGSPREQYF. Drawing the rest from reference TRBV9 and TRBJ2-7, the complete variable domain is DSGVTQTPKHLITATGQRVTLRCSPRSGDLSVYWYQQSLDQGLQFLIQYYNGEERAKGNILERFSAQQFPDLHSELNLSSLELGDSALYFCASSVVGSPREQYFGPGTRLTVT.

The chain has TRBV28 and TRBJ2-7; a weak D match, TRBD1 (6 bases). Trimming left V 5 bases short and J 3 bases short, with 14 bases between. Germline V gene lookup returns CDR1 MDHEN and CDR2 SYDVKM. This CDR3 has 14 residues. The CDR3 DNA sequence: TGTGCCAGCAGTCCCGGACAGACGAACTACGAGCAGTACTTC. Protein product: CASSPGQTNYEQYF.

Ten or more counts support this clonotype. The chain links TRBV6-5 to TRBJ1-1; TRBD1 matches 7 bases. The ends lost 4 bases at V and 4 bases at J; junction bases unmatched: 9. The length of the CDR3 is 15 residues. Germline-derived CDR1 and CDR2 are MNHEY and SVGAGI. The CDR3, as DNA: TGTGCCAGCAGTTGGAGACAGGGCATGGGCACTGAAGCTTTCTTT. Its translation: CASSWRQGMGTEAFF.